One and the same sample provided the 26 T cell receptor beta chains below, sequenced in a study of T-cell reconstitution after alpha-beta-depleted transplantation in children (dated by TCRdb to 2016 to 2017). Explained via the paper, the treatment or condition label denotes: allogeneic hematopoietic cell transplantation with graft depleted of TCRalphabeta T cells and CD19 B cells. Receptors were amplified or captured by PCR. The instrument given in TCRdb is Illumina HiSeq 2500. Molecular barcoding was employed in the preparation of TCR libraries, with unique molecular identifiers being used to normalize TCRbeta repertoire quantification. The raw public data were reprocessed by TCRdb itself: fastp quality trimming at Q25, MiXCR clonotype calling, in-frame beta chains only. Rows matching on CDR3 protein sequence are summarized as one entry with the most common DNA and genes. This sample has about 980,000 distinct CDR3 sequences in its table, and 25% to 35% of those were observed once. The top ten constitute approximately 30% of the sample.

The material was PBMCs, mostly from graft donor cells, obtained 360 days after TCRalphabeta/CD19-depleted stem cell transplant. The receptors were gathered from a boy in the first two years of life who had a stem cell transplant for SCID, so the T cells may come from the graft donor.

This clonotype was picked up a small number of times. The V and J genes are TRBV18 and TRBJ2-7; TRBD1 agrees at 9 bases. Germline V CDR1 and CDR2: KGHSH, LQKENI. The CDR3 is made up of 15 amino acids. With V trimmed by 2 bases and J by 4 bases, 6 bases remained unmatched. CDR3 residues: CASSPKQGATYEQYF. CDR3 DNA sequence: TGTGCCAGCTCACCAAAACAGGGGGCAACGTACGAGCAGTACTTC.

CDR3 residues: CASSGDTEQFF. Here the CDR3 DNA reads TGTGCCAGCAGCGGGGACACTGAGCAGTTCTTC. The chain carries TRBV9 and TRBJ2-1; D possibly corresponds to TRBD1 (6 bases). The CDR3 runs to 11 residues. The V and J ends lost 3 bases and 9 bases respectively, with 7 bases between them. CDR1 is SGDLS and CDR2 is YYNGEE in the germline V gene. The entire variable domain, with the rest obtained from reference TRBV9 and TRBJ2-1, is as follows: DSGVTQTPKHLITATGQRVTLRCSPRSGDLSVYWYQQSLDQGLQFLIQYYNGEERAKGNILERFSAQQFPDLHSELNLSSLELGDSALYFCASSGDTEQFFGPGTRLTVL.

This rearrangement joins TRBV12-3 or TRBV12-4 to TRBJ2-5; D is perhaps TRBD1 or TRBD2 (5 bases each). V was cut by 9 bases and J by 0 bases, with 14 bases left in between. The CDR3 extends over 14 amino acids. Written as DNA, the CDR3 is TGTGCCAGAAACCCCGGGGCGGACCAAGAGACCCAGTACTTC. This sequence encodes CARNPGADQETQYF.

This clonotype came up many times. V gene TRBV5-5 combines with J gene TRBJ2-1; D call uncertain. With 4 bases removed from V and 4 bases from J, the gap between germline ends came to 3 bases. There are 11 residues in the CDR3. The V gene's germline CDR1 is SGHKS and CDR2 YYEKEE (reference sequence). The CDR3 bases are TGTGCCAGCAGCAAGTACAATGAGCAGTTCTTC. Translating it yields CASSKYNEQFF.

The chain joins TRBV4-1 to TRBJ2-7; tentatively, D is TRBD1 (6 bases). The CDR3 extends over 18 amino acids. V dropped 2 bases and J dropped 0 bases, with 20 bases sitting between them. Germline CDR1 is MGHRA and CDR2 is YSYEKL. CDR3 in amino acids: CASSQKEVHPGVSYEQYF. The CDR3 nucleotides are TGCGCCAGCAGCCAAAAAGAGGTACACCCAGGGGTCTCCTACGAGCAGTACTTC.

This clonotype was observed a few times. The chain couples TRBV2 to TRBJ2-3, with TRBD1 identical over 7 bases. Germline CDR1 and CDR2: SNHLY and FYNNEI. The CDR3 sequence is 16 residues long. V shed 7 bases and J 2 bases; nucleotides not matched to a gene: 12. The CDR3 protein is CASTRWGTDPTDTQYF. CDR3 nucleotide sequence: TGTGCCAGCACCCGATGGGGGACAGATCCCACAGATACGCAGTATTTT.

The genes are TRBV6-6 and TRBJ2-1, with D possibly being TRBD1 (6 bases). Germline CDR1 MNHNY, CDR2 SVGAGI (reference sequence). This CDR3 is 12 amino acids long. V was shortened by 8 bases and J by 8 bases, with 13 bases between the two germline ends. In DNA, the CDR3 is TGTGCCAGCGCGTCAGGGGTTTATGAGCAGTTCTTC. It yields the protein CASASGVYEQFF.

This clonotype appeared once. The genes are TRBV20-1 and TRBJ2-6; 7 bases map to TRBD1. This CDR3 region has 19 residues. The junction had 15 bases not matched to a gene; V was cut back by 4 bases and J by 0 bases. CDR1 DFQATT and CDR2 SNEGSKA come from the germline V gene (reference sequence). The CDR3 DNA reads as TGCAGTGCTATTAACAGGGGCCGCCCTGCTGGCTCTGGGGCCAACGTCCTGACTTTC. Its protein product is CSAINRGRPAGSGANVLTF.

The rearrangement links TRBV7-2 to TRBJ2-1; 10 bases are a match to TRBD2. The ends lost 5 bases at V and 8 bases at J; junction bases unmatched: 6. Germline V gene data show CDR1 as SGHTA and CDR2 as FQGNSA. The CDR3 covers 14 residues. The chain's CDR3 is CASSQGLASYEQFF. The CDR3 nucleotides read TGTGCCAGCAGCCAGGGACTAGCGAGCTATGAGCAGTTCTTC.

This clonotype was counted only a few times. The chain is built from TRBV28 and TRBJ2-7; D might be TRBD1 (6 bases). CDR1 MDHEN and CDR2 SYDVKM come from the germline V gene. The ends were cut back, 6 bases at V and 2 bases at J, with 17 bases in the middle. This CDR3 has 15 residues. CDR3 sequence: CASSRGHPRAYEQYF. The CDR3 nucleotides read TGTGCCAGCAGCCGGGGACACCCAAGGGCCTACGAGCAGTACTTC.

The gene calls are TRBV4-1 and TRBJ2-1, with D tentatively TRBD1 or TRBD2 (5 bases each). The CDR3 consists of 15 residues. The ends were cut back, 1 base at V and 8 bases at J, with 15 bases in the middle. Germline CDR1 and CDR2: MGHRA and YSYEKL. Here the CDR3 DNA reads TGCGCCAGCAGCCAAGGGGCGGGTGGGGGTTATGAGCAGTTCTTC. Translating gives CASSQGAGGGYEQFF.

The table lists this clonotype with a count of one. The chain carries TRBV3-1 and TRBJ2-5; D gene ambiguous. CDR1 and CDR2 from the germline V gene are LGHDT and YNNKEL (reference sequence). V lost 4 bases and J lost 4, with 10 bases in between. The CDR3 consists of 13 residues. The CDR3 nucleotides are TGTGCCAGCAGCCCCTCCCCCTTAGAGACCCAGTACTTC. Protein product: CASSPSPLETQYF.

The chain employs TRBV6-2 or TRBV6-3 and TRBJ2-1, with D possibly matching TRBD2 (7 bases). This CDR3 has 15 amino acids. V shed 2 bases and J shed 4 bases, with 12 bases lying between them. Germline CDR1 MNHEY, CDR2 SVGEGT. This CDR3 is CASSYGGGRYNEQFF. The DNA of the CDR3 is TGTGCCAGCAGTTACGGCGGGGGCCGTTACAATGAGCAGTTCTTC.

This clonotype was observed a few times. The chain has TRBV7-9 and TRBJ2-6; no clear D gene. The CDR3 runs to 16 residues. Germline CDR1 reads SEHNR; CDR2 reads FQNEAQ (reference sequence). The germline V and J ends were trimmed by 3 bases and 0 bases, with 9 bases remaining between them. CDR3 residues: CASSFNGPSGANVLTF. The CDR3 coding sequence is TGTGCCAGCAGCTTTAATGGCCCCTCTGGGGCCAACGTCCTGACTTTC.

The chain recombines TRBV15 with TRBJ2-3; 10 nucleotides line up with TRBD1. Germline V CDR1 and CDR2: LNHNV, YYDKDF (reference sequence). The CDR3 has 15 amino acids. Trimming removed 1 base from V and 6 bases from J; junction bases left unmatched: 4. CDR3: CATSRGDRGSDTQYF. The CDR3, as DNA: TGTGCCACCAGCAGAGGGGACAGGGGATCTGATACGCAGTATTTT. The full variable domain, its missing parts supplied by reference TRBV15 and TRBJ2-3, is DAMVIQNPRYQVTQFGKPVTLSCSQTLNHNVMYWYQQKSSQAPKLLFHYYDKDFNNEADTPDNFQSRRPNTSFCFLDIRSPGLGDTAMYLCATSRGDRGSDTQYFGPGTRLTVL.

This clonotype appeared a few times. The chain joins TRBV3-1 to TRBJ2-1; 10 bases are shared with TRBD2. V gave up 3 bases and J gave up 2 bases; unmatched junction bases: 7. The CDR3 length is 17 residues. CDR1 and CDR2 (germline): LGHDT, YNNKEL (reference sequence). The CDR3 DNA is TGTGCCAGCAGCCAGATAGGACTAGCGGCCGCCTACAATGAGCAGTTCTTC. It specifies CASSQIGLAAAYNEQFF.

This chain connects TRBV20-1 to TRBJ2-1; D is possibly TRBD1 or TRBD2 (7 bases each). Germline V CDR1 and CDR2: DFQATT, SNEGSKA (reference sequence). V lost 1 base and J 3 bases, leaving 13 bases between the germline ends. This CDR3 contains 15 residues. The CDR3 coding sequence is TGCAGTGCTAGAGCGGGGAGGGGGCACTACAATGAGCAGTTCTTC. It encodes CSARAGRGHYNEQFF.

This chain connects TRBV5-1 to TRBJ2-7, with 7 bases lining up with TRBD2. The CDR3 loop spans 13 amino acids. Germline CDR1 reads SGHRS; CDR2 reads YFSETQ. V shed 0 bases and J 7 bases; nucleotides not matched to a gene: 4. Here the CDR3 DNA reads TGCGCCAGCAGCTTGGCTGGGGGGGTGGAGCAGTACTTC. It encodes CASSLAGGVEQYF.

The V call is TRBV27, the J call TRBJ2-7, with TRBD2 as a possible D gene (5 bases). The CDR3 is 15 residues long. Germline lookup yields CDR1 MNHEY and CDR2 SMNVEV (reference sequence). The V end lost 5 bases, the J end lost 3 bases, and 17 bases lay between the germline ends. CDR3 coding DNA: TGTGCCAGCAGTCCCTCGTGGCTAGCAGACTACGAGCAGTACTTC. This encodes CASSPSWLADYEQYF.

This clonotype was detected a few times. The chain combines TRBV20-1 with TRBJ1-5; no definite D call. The CDR3 totals 16 residues. Germline V gene lookup returns CDR1 DFQATT and CDR2 SNEGSKA (reference sequence). The CDR3 spells CSGRRLGLYSNQPQHF. The CDR3 nucleotides are TGCAGCGGCAGGAGATTGGGCCTCTATAGCAATCAGCCCCAGCATTTT.

This rearrangement joins TRBV29-1 to TRBJ2-3; D is ambiguous. V was cut by 4 bases and J by 0 bases, with 11 bases left in between. The CDR3 covers 14 residues. Germline loops: CDR1 SQVTM, CDR2 ANQGSEA. Here the CDR3 reads CSVAAGVSTDTQYF. The CDR3 DNA follows: TGCAGCGTTGCGGCTGGAGTTAGCACAGATACGCAGTATTTT.

The sample holds a few counts of this clonotype. The chain recombines TRBV29-1 with TRBJ2-1, with 7 positions matching TRBD2. This CDR3 comprises 13 residues. Germline CDR1 reads SQVTM; CDR2 reads ANQGSEA. The V and J ends lost 3 bases and 9 bases, in that order; junction bases with no gene match: 8. The CDR3 here is CSVESGVGSEQFF. Written as DNA, the CDR3 is TGCAGCGTTGAGAGCGGGGTAGGAAGTGAGCAGTTCTTC.

Only a few counts were recorded for this clonotype. The J gene is TRBJ2-5, the V gene TRBV20-1; D is unresolved. The germline V gene encodes CDR1 DFQATT and CDR2 SNEGSKA (reference sequence). This CDR3 has 13 residues. Trimming removed 1 base at V and 5 bases at J, with 11 bases between. DNA for the CDR3: TGCAGTGCTAGAGTCCCGCTCACGGAGACCCAGTACTTC. Translation: CSARVPLTETQYF.

The gene calls are TRBV10-3 and TRBJ2-2; D is perhaps TRBD1 (6 bases). Trimming cost V 6 bases and J 3 bases, with 11 bases left between them. From germline, CDR1 is ENHRY and CDR2 SYGVKD. The CDR3 loop spans 14 amino acids. For the CDR3, the DNA is TGTGCCATCAGCAAGGGACAATACACCGGGGAGCTGTTTTTT. Translation gives CAISKGQYTGELFF.

The chain combines TRBV5-1 with TRBJ1-1; the D is unclear. This CDR3 is built from 14 residues. Germline CDR1 reads SGHRS; CDR2 reads YFSETQ. V lost 0 bases and J lost 0, with 6 bases in between. The CDR3 loop is CASSLDELNTEAFF. The CDR3 DNA reads as TGCGCCAGCAGCTTGGACGAACTGAACACTGAAGCTTTCTTT.

Remarks on this clonotype: In this CDR3 the conserved last residue, phenylalanine or tryptophan, is missing, so a read error is likely. The chain carries TRBV6-1 and TRBJ1-3; maybe TRBD1 (6 bases). In germline, CDR1 is MNHNS, CDR2 SASEGT. The CDR3 has 13 amino acids. Trimming removed 8 bases from V and 4 bases from J, with 12 bases in between. In DNA, the CDR3 is TGTGCCAGCCAGACCCAGGGGGGAAACACCATATATTGT. This gives the protein CASQTQGGNTIYC.